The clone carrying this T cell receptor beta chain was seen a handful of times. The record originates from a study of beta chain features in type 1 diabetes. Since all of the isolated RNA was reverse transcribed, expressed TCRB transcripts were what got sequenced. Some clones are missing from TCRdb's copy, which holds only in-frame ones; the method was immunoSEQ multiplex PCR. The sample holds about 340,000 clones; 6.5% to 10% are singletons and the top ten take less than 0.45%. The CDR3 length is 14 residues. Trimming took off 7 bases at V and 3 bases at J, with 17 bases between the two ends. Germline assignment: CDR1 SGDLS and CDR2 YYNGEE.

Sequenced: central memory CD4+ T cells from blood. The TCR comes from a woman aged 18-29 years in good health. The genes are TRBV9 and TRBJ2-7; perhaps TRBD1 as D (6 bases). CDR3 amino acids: CASPGPGVVYEQYF. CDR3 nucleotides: TGTGCCAGCCCCGGTCCAGGGGTGGTCTACGAGCAGTACTTC.